This T cell receptor (beta chain) comes out of a study of blood T cell repertoires in COVID-19. Study-wide background: Collection of acute and convalescent COVID-19 samples took place in the United States, Italy and Spain. Sample material is recorded as cDNA or gDNA derived from T cells, B-cell-depleted T cells, or PBMCs.

The germline CDR1 and CDR2 sequences are MNHEY and SMNVEV (reference sequence). After removal of 4 bases from V and 8 bases from J, the junction contained 7 bases not matched to a gene. CDR3 length equals 14 residues. Authors' processing steps: Amplifying reference gene primers gave estimates of nucleated cell counts. The table came from immunoSEQ multiplex PCR; TCRdb's copy has only in-frame clones and leaves some out. V, J and clone size derive from that table, while D and trimming were established from the DNA sequence. The sample lists 250,000 to 300,000 clones; roughly 79% were seen once. The gene calls are TRBV27 and TRBJ1-4, with 7 bases identical to TRBD1. Sequenced: peripheral blood. This receptor was obtained from a woman aged 60-70 years with active or convalescent COVID-19. CDR3 residues: CASSWAGGREKLFF. In DNA, the CDR3 is TGTGCCAGCAGTTGGGCAGGGGGGAGAGAAAAACTGTTTTTT.